Below are 24 T cell receptor beta chains sequenced from a single sample in a study of blood T cell repertoires in COVID-19. Produced via immunoSEQ multiplex PCR; TCRdb's table is partial and in-frame only. The sample includes approximately 110,000 clones, about 88% of them seen just once. Sequencing input: peripheral blood. The receptors shown here come from a woman between 65 and 79 years old who had recovered from COVID-19.

This clone was seen only a few times. This chain connects TRBV7-2 to TRBJ2-6; D ambiguous. Trimming pared 2 bases from V and 3 bases from J, leaving 11 bases between. The germline V gene has CDR1 SGHTA and CDR2 FQGNSA. This CDR3 comprises 16 residues. CDR3 residues: CASSLLLFRGANVLTF. The CDR3 nucleotides read TGTGCCAGCAGCTTATTATTATTCCGTGGGGCCAACGTCCTGACTTTC. Variable domain in full (rest from reference TRBV7-2 and TRBJ2-6): GAGVSQSPSNKVTEKGKDVELRCDPISGHTALYWYRQSLGQGLEFLIYFQGNSAPDKSGLPSDRFSAERTGGSVSTLTIQRTQQEDSAVYLCASSLLLFRGANVLTFGAGSRLTVL.

Only a few counts were recorded for this clone. The V gene is TRBV14, the J gene TRBJ1-6, with D possibly matching TRBD1 (5 bases). With 3 bases removed from V and 10 bases from J, the gap between germline ends came to 13 bases. Germline V lookup: CDR1 SGHDN, CDR2 FVKESK. The CDR3 contains 14 residues. CDR3 protein: CASSHTGGGSPLHF. The CDR3 DNA sequence: TGTGCCAGCAGCCATACTGGGGGAGGCTCACCCCTCCACTTT.

This chain uses TRBV5-4 with TRBJ2-1, with 9 bases matching TRBD2. J was trimmed by 2 bases and V by 3 bases; bases with no gene match: 6. The CDR3 extends over 16 amino acids. CDR1 SGHNT and CDR2 YYREEE come from the germline V gene (reference sequence). For the CDR3, the DNA is TGTGCCAGCAGCTCGAAAGCGGGAGGCACCTACAATGAGCAGTTCTTC. Its protein is CASSSKAGGTYNEQFF.

CDR3 in amino acids: CASSLGIGATDTQYF. Written as DNA, the CDR3 is TGTGCCAGCAGCTTAGGAATAGGGGCGACAGATACGCAGTATTTT. The J gene is TRBJ2-3, the V gene TRBV7-9; possibly TRBD1 for D (5 bases). This CDR3 contains 15 residues. Germline-derived CDR1 and CDR2 are SEHNR and FQNEAQ (reference sequence). Deletions cut 1 base from V and 3 bases from J, with 11 bases between.

This chain uses TRBV2 with TRBJ1-5; 8 bases match TRBD1. Losses at the gene ends were 4 bases for V and 6 bases for J; bases not matched to a gene: 8. CDR3 length: 15 residues. Germline-derived CDR1 and CDR2 are SNHLY and FYNNEI. CDR3 DNA sequence: TGTGCCAGCAGTGTAGACAGGGGAAGTGGTCAGCCCCAGCATTTT. This codes for CASSVDRGSGQPQHF.

The chain combines TRBV7-3 with TRBJ2-7; 7 bases are shared with TRBD1. The CDR3 sequence is 14 residues long. Trimming cost V 5 bases and J 2 bases; bases outside gene matches: 6. Germline CDR1 is SGHTA and CDR2 is FQGTGA. The CDR3, as DNA: TGTGCCAGCAGCGCCACAGGGGATCCCTACGAGCAGTACTTC. Protein product: CASSATGDPYEQYF.

The sample holds one count of this clone. The chain uses TRBV30 and TRBJ2-3; the D gene is possibly TRBD2 (5 bases). V was shortened by 2 bases and J by 4 bases, with 19 bases between the two germline ends. The CDR3 totals 16 residues. CDR1 and CDR2 (germline): GTSNPN, SVGIG (reference sequence). In DNA form, the CDR3 reads TGTGCCTGGAGTTCATCGTTCCGCCGGGGAGCAGATACGCAGTATTTT. Its protein is CAWSSSFRRGADTQYF. Together with reference TRBV30 and TRBJ2-3, the CDR3 gives the full variable domain: SQTIHQWPATLVQPVGSPLSLECTVEGTSNPNLYWYRQAAGRGLQLLFYSVGIGQISSEVPQNLSASRPQDRQFILSSKKLLLSDSGFYLCAWSSSFRRGADTQYFGPGTRLTVL.

The genes are TRBV30 and TRBJ1-6; unclear D gene. Germline CDR1 is GTSNPN and CDR2 is SVGIG (reference sequence). V lost 3 bases to trimming and J lost 2 bases, with 5 bases between them. The CDR3 covers 13 residues. CDR3 in amino acids: CAWRPAYNSPLHF. The CDR3 DNA reads as TGTGCCTGGAGGCCAGCCTATAATTCACCCCTCCACTTT. Full variable domain (missing parts from reference TRBV30 and TRBJ1-6): SQTIHQWPATLVQPVGSPLSLECTVEGTSNPNLYWYRQAAGRGLQLLFYSVGIGQISSEVPQNLSASRPQDRQFILSSKKLLLSDSGFYLCAWRPAYNSPLHFGNGTRLTVT.

The chain couples TRBV30 to TRBJ1-1; D unresolved. V was clipped by 0 bases and J by 7 bases, with 6 bases between them. The germline V gene encodes CDR1 GTSNPN and CDR2 SVGIG (reference sequence). The CDR3 totals 11 residues. The CDR3 DNA follows: TGTGCCTGGAGTGTAGGCGGTGAAGCTTTCTTT. Its translation: CAWSVGGEAFF.

The chain links TRBV5-4 to TRBJ2-7; 10 positions match TRBD2. CDR3 length: 16 amino acids. Germline V gene lookup returns CDR1 SGHNT and CDR2 YYREEE (reference sequence). Germline trimming cut 0 bases from V and 5 bases from J; bases unmatched to any gene: 8. The CDR3 loop reads CASSLGSGRAVNEQYF. Written as DNA, the CDR3 is TGTGCCAGCAGCTTGGGGAGCGGGAGGGCCGTGAACGAGCAGTACTTC.

This clone has just a few counts. The chain couples TRBV6-2 or TRBV6-3 to TRBJ2-1, with 9 positions matching TRBD2. Germline-derived CDR1 and CDR2 are MNHEY and SVGEGT. The CDR3 is 16 residues long. The trim removed 2 bases at V and 2 bases at J, leaving 4 bases unmatched. The CDR3 sequence is CASSYGSGGTYNEQFF. The CDR3 nucleotides read TGTGCCAGCAGTTACGGAAGCGGGGGGACCTACAATGAGCAGTTCTTC.

The V gene is TRBV9, the J gene TRBJ2-1; 10 nucleotides agree with TRBD2. Trimming removed 0 bases from V and 6 bases from J; junction bases left unmatched: 9. CDR3 length: 17 residues. CDR1 and CDR2 (germline): SGDLS, YYNGEE. The CDR3 region has the DNA TGTGCCAGCAGCGTAGTGGGGAGGGCTAGCGGGAGCAATGAGCAGTTCTTC. It specifies CASSVVGRASGSNEQFF.

This chain links TRBV5-6 with TRBJ1-4; D uncertain. The CDR3 spans 13 residues. Trimming removed 4 bases from V and 8 bases from J, with 12 bases in between. Germline CDR1 reads SGHDT; CDR2 reads YYEEEE. The CDR3 DNA sequence: TGTGCCAGCAGCAGTACGATAAGCGAAAAACTGTTTTTT. This encodes CASSSTISEKLFF.

This chain joins TRBV30 and TRBJ2-7; 9 bases are a match to TRBD1. Germline V gives CDR1 GTSNPN, CDR2 SVGIG (reference sequence). The CDR3 contains 16 residues. The trim removed 2 bases at V and 7 bases at J, leaving 15 bases unmatched. This chain's CDR3 is CAWSTTGGVLGWEQYF. Here the CDR3 DNA reads TGTGCCTGGAGTACCACAGGGGGCGTCCTCGGGTGGGAGCAGTACTTC.

This clone is a singleton in its sample. The chain uses TRBV7-9 and TRBJ1-1; 10 nucleotides line up with TRBD1. Germline V gene lookup returns CDR1 SEHNR and CDR2 FQNEAQ (reference sequence). Unmatched junction bases numbered 3, after V lost 1 base and J lost 7 bases. The CDR3 consists of 14 residues. The CDR3: CASSLGQGAGEAFF. The CDR3 nucleotides read TGTGCCAGCAGCTTAGGACAGGGGGCGGGTGAAGCTTTCTTT.

This chain connects TRBV19 to TRBJ1-2; TRBD1 might be the D (6 bases). Germline V gene data show CDR1 as LNHDA and CDR2 as SQIVND (reference sequence). The CDR3 spans 14 residues. Trimming cost V 3 bases and J 4 bases, with 12 bases left between them. As DNA, the CDR3 is TGTGCCAGTAGTATTCGTGGACAGCTCTATGGCTACACCTTC. Translated: CASSIRGQLYGYTF.

DNA for the CDR3: TGTGCCAGCTCACCTCGGGGGAACACTGAAGCTTTCTTT. It codes for CASSPRGNTEAFF. V gene TRBV18 combines with J gene TRBJ1-1; D is unclear. V lost 3 bases and J lost 1, with 6 bases in between. From germline, CDR1 is KGHSH and CDR2 LQKENI. The CDR3 contains 13 residues.

The chain links TRBV28 to TRBJ2-3; 8 positions match TRBD2. The germline V gene has CDR1 MDHEN and CDR2 SYDVKM. V lost 7 bases, J lost 1 base, and 13 bases stayed unmatched. The CDR3 contains 17 residues. In DNA, the CDR3 is TGTGCCAGCAATACCCCCTCGGGAGGGGTGGGCACAGATACGCAGTATTTT. Translated: CASNTPSGGVGTDTQYF.

The rearrangement joins TRBV9 to TRBJ1-2; D is ambiguous. The V gene's germline CDR1 is SGDLS and CDR2 YYNGEE. CDR3 length equals 14 residues. V lost 0 bases to trimming and J lost 6 bases, with 12 bases between them. The CDR3 loop is CASSVEPWADGYTF. The CDR3 DNA follows: TGTGCCAGCAGCGTAGAACCCTGGGCAGATGGCTACACCTTC. The variable domain in full, with the rest retrieved from reference TRBV9 and TRBJ1-2, is DSGVTQTPKHLITATGQRVTLRCSPRSGDLSVYWYQQSLDQGLQFLIQYYNGEERAKGNILERFSAQQFPDLHSELNLSSLELGDSALYFCASSVEPWADGYTFGSGTRLTVV.

This chain links TRBV10-3 with TRBJ1-3, with 9 bases that match TRBD1. This CDR3 spans 15 amino acids. Germline trimming cut 6 bases from V and 3 bases from J; bases unmatched to any gene: 6. CDR1 is ENHRY and CDR2 is SYGVKD in the germline V gene. Here the CDR3 DNA reads TGTGCCATCAGCAACAGGGGGCTGAATGGAAACACCATATATTTT. Amino acids: CAISNRGLNGNTIYF.

The chain recombines TRBV24-1 with TRBJ2-3, with D possibly matching TRBD2 (5 bases). The CDR3 loop spans 14 amino acids. The V and J ends lost 3 bases and 3 bases respectively, with 9 bases between them. Germline V lookup: CDR1 KGHDR, CDR2 SFDVKD. The CDR3 spells CATSDPRGTDTQYF. The CDR3 bases are TGTGCCACCAGTGATCCCCGAGGGACAGATACGCAGTATTTT.

The genes are TRBV6-5 and TRBJ2-2, with D possibly TRBD2 on 5 matching bases. In germline, CDR1 is MNHEY, CDR2 SVGAGI. Trimming removed 7 bases from V and 7 bases from J, with 16 bases in between. The CDR3 has 14 residues. CDR3 region: CASTASGIGGELFF. The CDR3 DNA is TGTGCCAGCACCGCGTCGGGGATCGGCGGGGAGCTGTTTTTT.

This chain connects TRBV7-8 to TRBJ1-6, with TRBD1 matching over 7 bases. With V trimmed by 4 bases and J by 5 bases, 11 bases remained unmatched. The CDR3 runs to 17 residues. Germline V lookup: CDR1 SGHVS, CDR2 FQNEAQ. CDR3 in DNA: TGTGCCAGCAGCTCCACCACCGGGACAGCAAATAATTCACCCCTCCACTTT. Its protein product is CASSSTTGTANNSPLHF.

CDR3 in amino acids: CASSQDPQGWGETQYF. In DNA, the CDR3 is TGCGCCAGCAGCCAAGATCCACAGGGGTGGGGAGAGACCCAGTACTTC. V gene TRBV4-1 combines with J gene TRBJ2-5; 7 nucleotides align to TRBD1. The CDR3 consists of 16 residues. Unmatched junction bases numbered 8, after V lost 0 bases and J lost 4 bases. Per the germline V gene, CDR1 is MGHRA and CDR2 is YSYEKL.